This T cell receptor beta chain was recovered during a study of T cells in Graves' hyperthyroidism and ophthalmopathy. Background on the study: Peripheral blood was drawn at first diagnosis, prior to all treatment.

CDR3 length equals 12 residues. Between the trimmed V and J ends, which lost 9 bases and 5 bases, there was a span of 13 bases. CDR1 and CDR2 (germline): MDHEN, SYDVKM. The investigators amplified TCR beta CDR3 regions from RNA transcripts. The HTBI set primed first-round TCR CDR3 RT-PCR. Via MiXCR, TCRdb re-called the multiplex PCR reads, giving one row per CDR3 protein. The top ten clones hold under 20% of a sample with roughly 530,000 distinct CDR3 sequences, more than 15% of them seen once. PBMCs were obtained from over 8.5 ml fresh peripheral blood. This clonotype was recorded many times. The antigen is undetermined. General observations from the study: The model forecast ophthalmopathy, anticipating it by a median 6.5 months before onset. Most clonotypes expanded in the thyroid (above 0.001) were also present in blood.

The receptor comes from a woman under 30 with Graves' ophthalmopathy. What was sequenced was blood. The chain carries TRBV28 and TRBJ1-1; no firm D call. The CDR3 sequence: CASRGKKTEAFF. CDR3 in DNA: TGTGCCAGTCGGGGTAAGAAGACTGAAGCTTTCTTT.